The T cell receptor (beta chain) under discussion was sequenced for a study of regulatory dendritic cells for organ transplantation. On this clone itself: The antigen remains unidentified.

FACS sorted CD4+ or CD8+ T cells into CD45RA+ naive and CD45RO+ memory. The CDR3 is 14 residues long. The V end lost 7 bases, the J end lost 2 bases, and 14 bases lay between the germline ends. Looked up from germline, CDR1 is SGHTA and CDR2 is FQGNSA. Repertoires were generated with immunoSEQ multiplex PCR, while TCRdb's copy carries only in-frame clones and drops some. The data hold about 30,000 clones, with over 75% observed a single time. Study-wide results and caveats: Naive T cells showed high diversity, memory cells less, memory CD8+ least. Alloreactive memory CD8+ T cell pools varied considerably between individuals. Memory CD8+ clonal expansion seemed more limited with regulatory than mature dendritic cells.

The sequenced material came from memory CD4+ T cells from blood. Subset noted: CD45RO+ memory T cells. This rearrangement joins TRBV7-2 to TRBJ1-2, with D possibly being TRBD1 (6 bases). The clonotype comes from a human donor in good health. The CDR3 reads CASTTGGPNYGYTF. The CDR3 DNA follows: TGTGCCAGCACCACCGGGGGGCCCAACTATGGCTACACCTTC.